A selection of T cell receptor beta chains follows, all from one sample in a study of blood T cell repertoires in COVID-19. Clones were read by immunoSEQ multiplex PCR, and TCRdb kept only the in-frame ones, dropping some. The data show roughly 70,000 clones, with around 88% seen just once and around a fifth held by the top ten. The sample was peripheral blood. All receptors come from a woman of 80 years or more with acute or convalescent COVID-19. Both conserved end residues are part of each CDR3. Fields, in order: D gene, V gene, CDR3 length, clone size, J gene, CDR3 DNA, CDR3 protein. A D gene is named only where the DNA matches it firmly. The size of a clone is reported for some rows only, either as once, few or many, or as a class for expanded clones.

-	TRBV19	12	once	TRBJ1-5	TGTGCCAGTAACACACCCCCTCAGCCCCAGCATTTT	CASNTPPQPQHF
TRBD2	TRBV28	14	-	TRBJ2-7	TGTGCCAGCAGGCGAGGACTAGTTCCCTACGAGCAGTACTTC	CASRRGLVPYEQYF
TRBD2	TRBV5-1	16	-	TRBJ2-7	TGCGCCAGCAGCCCATTTAGCGGGCTCACAACCTACGAGCAGTACTTC	CASSPFSGLTTYEQYF
TRBD1	TRBV6-1	17	medium-sized	TRBJ1-5	TGTGCCAGCAGTGAAGAAAGGGGTACAGGGGGCAATCAGCCCCAGCATTTT	CASSEERGTGGNQPQHF
TRBD1	TRBV7-3	15	-	TRBJ2-5	TGTGCCAGCAGCCCACGGACAGGGGGCTGGGAGACCCAGTACTTC	CASSPRTGGWETQYF
TRBD1	TRBV11-2	18	-	TRBJ2-6	TGTGCCAGCACCCCCGGCGGGACAGGGGGCACTGGGGCCAACGTCCTGACTTTC	CASTPGGTGGTGANVLTF
-	TRBV2	11	-	TRBJ1-2	TGTGCCAGCTACTTATCCTATGGCTACACCTTC	CASYLSYGYTF
-	TRBV2	14	few	TRBJ2-1	TGTGCCAGCAGCCGGGACACAGGAGCCAATGAGCAGTTCTTC	CASSRDTGANEQFF
-	TRBV28	11	-	TRBJ2-4	TGTGCCAGCAACATAGGGGTTTCTTGGCACTTC	CASNIGVSWHF
-	TRBV7-6	15	-	TRBJ1-1	TGTGCCAGCAGCTTAGTAAACGTCCCCGGCACTGAAGCTTTCTTT	CASSLVNVPGTEAFF
TRBD1	TRBV5-5	16	-	TRBJ1-4	TGTGCCAGCAGCTCTACATTGAACAGGGGTGGTGAAAAACTGGTTTTT	CASSSTLNRGGEKLVF
TRBD1	TRBV9	15	-	TRBJ1-3	TGTGCCAGCAGCGTGTTCGACAGGGGGGAAAACACCATATATTTT	CASSVFDRGENTIYF
-	TRBV5-1	14	-	TRBJ1-2	TGCGCCAGCAGCCAACGACAGTCGGGCTATGGCTACACCTTC	CASSQRQSGYGYTF
-	TRBV12-3/TRBV12-4	13	-	TRBJ1-2	TGTGCCAGCACTCACTCCAGGGGCTATGGCTACACCTTC	CASTHSRGYGYTF
-	TRBV28	13	-	TRBJ1-1	TGTGCCAGCAGTTTTATCGGGGGCACTGAAGCTTTCTTT	CASSFIGGTEAFF
-	TRBV30	13	-	TRBJ2-5	TGTGCCTGGGGGCAGGGGTTTAGGGAGACCCAGTACTTC	CAWGQGFRETQYF
-	TRBV2	14	-	TRBJ1-2	TGTGCCAGCACCGAACCGGGGGGTGGGCCTGGCTACACCTTC	CASTEPGGGPGYTF
-	TRBV29-1	11	-	TRBJ1-2	TGCAGCGTTGAACCTGACTATGGCTACACCTTC	CSVEPDYGYTF
-	TRBV4-3	18	-	TRBJ1-6	TGCGCCAGCAGCCAAGAACGGAGCGGGGGCTCCTATAATTCACCCCTCCACTTT	CASSQERSGGSYNSPLHF
TRBD1	TRBV7-8	18	-	TRBJ2-2	TGTGCCAGCAGCTCCCTACCCCCGGGACAGGGTGGCACCGGGGAGCTGTTTTTT	CASSSLPPGQGGTGELFF
-	TRBV28	16	-	TRBJ2-3	TGTGCCAGCAGGCGTTTAGGCCAGCGCTTAGCAGATACGCAGTATTTT	CASRRLGQRLADTQYF
TRBD1	TRBV6-5	14	-	TRBJ1-1	TGTGCCAGCATTTGGACAGGGAGGAACACTGAAGCTTTCTTT	CASIWTGRNTEAFF
TRBD1	TRBV27	13	-	TRBJ1-2	TGTGCCAGCGGGATGGCAGGGGGAAATGGCTACACCTTC	CASGMAGGNGYTF
TRBD2	TRBV9	14	-	TRBJ2-7	TGTGCCAGCAGCGCTAGCGGGAGGTCCTACGAGCAGTACTTC	CASSASGRSYEQYF
-	TRBV19	12	-	TRBJ2-2	TGTGCCACGTACTCGAACACCGGGGAGCTGTTTTTT	CATYSNTGELFF
-	TRBV7-3	14	-	TRBJ2-3	TGTGCCAGCAGCTTAAGGGCGAGCACAGATACGCAGTATTTT	CASSLRASTDTQYF
-	TRBV27	16	once	TRBJ1-6	TGTGCCAGCAGGCTACAGGAGAGCTCCTATAATTCACCCCTCCACTTT	CASRLQESSYNSPLHF
-	TRBV10-2	13	-	TRBJ2-1	TGCGCCAGCAGTGAGTTTGGAGAGAATGAGCAGTTCTTC	CASSEFGENEQFF
-	TRBV15	13	-	TRBJ2-1	TGTGCCACCAGCAGAGATCTAGGCAATGAGCAGTTCTTC	CATSRDLGNEQFF
-	TRBV15	16	-	TRBJ1-4	TGTGCCACCAGCAGAGACAGCCAGGCCACTAATGAAAAACTGTTTTTT	CATSRDSQATNEKLFF
-	TRBV5-1	14	-	TRBJ1-5	TGCGCCAGCAGCTTGTACAGGGAGTATCAGCCCCAGCATTTT	CASSLYREYQPQHF
TRBD1	TRBV11-2	17	-	TRBJ2-3	TGTGCCAGCAGCCCCACGTTTGGGACAGGAAGCACAGATACGCAGTATTTT	CASSPTFGTGSTDTQYF
-	TRBV19	15	-	TRBJ1-2	TGTGCCAGTAGTACGGTCGAGGGCGGACGGGCCGGCTACACCTTC	CASSTVEGGRAGYTF
-	TRBV27	14	-	TRBJ2-3	TGTGCCAGCAGTCCCGGGGGAGTCACAGATACGCAGTATTTT	CASSPGGVTDTQYF
TRBD2	TRBV7-9	19	-	TRBJ2-5	TGTGCCAGCAGCTCTTTACAGGGAACTAGCGGGAGAGGGTTAGAGACCCAGTACTTC	CASSSLQGTSGRGLETQYF
TRBD1	TRBV7-8	14	-	TRBJ1-2	TGTGCCAGCAGCTTCCGGACAGGGGACTATGGCTACACCTTC	CASSFRTGDYGYTF
-	TRBV7-9	14	-	TRBJ1-2	TGTGCCAGCAGCCGCCCTGGTGGGGGCTCTGGCTACACCTTC	CASSRPGGGSGYTF
-	TRBV5-1	13	few	TRBJ2-7	TGCGCCAGCAGGGCGACAGAGAGCTACGAGCAGTACTTC	CASRATESYEQYF
-	TRBV6-5	14	-	TRBJ2-1	TGTGCCAGCAGTTACTCTTCAGGGGTAAATGAGCAGTTCTTC	CASSYSSGVNEQFF
TRBD2	TRBV7-2	14	-	TRBJ2-7	TGTGCCAGCAGCTTAGTTAGCGGGAGGTCCGAGCAGTACTTC	CASSLVSGRSEQYF
TRBD1	TRBV6-5	15	-	TRBJ1-1	TGTGCCAGCAGCCTTTACAGGGGGCGGGACACTGAAGCTTTCTTT	CASSLYRGRDTEAFF
-	TRBV19	14	-	TRBJ1-1	TGTGCCAGTAGCAAACCGGGACAGAACACTGAAGCTTTCTTT	CASSKPGQNTEAFF
-	TRBV24-1	16	-	TRBJ1-5	TGTGCCACCAGTGAGGCTACAGGGAATAGCAATCAGCCCCAGCATTTT	CATSEATGNSNQPQHF
-	TRBV3-1/TRBV3-2	15	-	TRBJ1-2	TGTGCCAGCAGCCTCCTGGGGCTGAAAGGCTATGGCTACACCTTC	CASSLLGLKGYGYTF
-	TRBV6-5	15	-	TRBJ1-5	TGTGCCAGCAGCGCCGGGACAAAAGGGGATCAGCCCCAGCATTTT	CASSAGTKGDQPQHF
-	TRBV5-4	15	-	TRBJ2-2	TGTGCCAGCAGCTTGGAGGGGGTAAACACCGGGGAGCTGTTTTTT	CASSLEGVNTGELFF
-	TRBV10-2	15	-	TRBJ2-7	TGCGCCAGCAGAGACCGGGACTTGGCGAGGTGGGAGCAGTACTTC	CASRDRDLARWEQYF
TRBD1	TRBV27	17	-	TRBJ1-6	TGTGCCAGCAGTGGAGGACAGGGGCCTTTTTATAATTCACCCCTCCACTTT	CASSGGQGPFYNSPLHF
TRBD1	TRBV2	15	-	TRBJ2-4	TGTGCCAGCAGTGCCGGGACAGGAGGTTTAAACATTCAGTACTTC	CASSAGTGGLNIQYF
-	TRBV24-1	15	-	TRBJ1-1	TGTGCCACCAGTGATACTAGGGGGGGTAGCACTGAAGCTTTCTTT	CATSDTRGGSTEAFF
TRBD1	TRBV24-1	14	-	TRBJ2-5	TGTGCCACCAGTGACGCGACAGGGGGAGAGACCCAGTACTTC	CATSDATGGETQYF
TRBD1	TRBV28	16	-	TRBJ2-1	TGTGCCAGCAGTCAAACCGGGACAGAAAAATACAATGAGCAGTTCTTC	CASSQTGTEKYNEQFF
-	TRBV7-2	14	-	TRBJ2-7	TGTGCCAGCAGCTTATCCGAGGTGTCCTACGAGCAGTACTTC	CASSLSEVSYEQYF